Shown below are 18 T cell receptor beta chains from a single sample sequenced in a study of CD8+CD57+ T cells in acquired aplastic anemia. Researchers used genomic DNA as the template to profile TCR beta VDJ and CDR3. TCRdb used MiXCR to reprocess the reads, holding one entry per CDR3 protein. This sample has hundreds of thousands of distinct CDR3 sequences; around 33% occur once, and the top ten carry nearly 0.85%. Patients who underwent sequencing had shown CD8+CD57+ cell expansion by flow cytometry. Sequenced material: sorted CD4+, CD8+, or CD8+CD57+ T cells (not recorded which) from PBMCs. The origin of the receptors is a human donor with aplastic anemia.

CDR3 nucleotide sequence: TGTGCCAGCAGCCAAGTTTTTATGGGCGTGGCGGACGAACCTCTGAACACTGAAGCTTTCTTT. This encodes CASSQVFMGVADEPLNTEAFF. The J gene is TRBJ1-1, the V gene TRBV14; unclear D gene. This CDR3 has 21 residues. V shed 1 base and J shed 0 bases, with 27 bases lying between them. The germline CDR1 and CDR2 sequences are SGHDN and FVKESK.

The CDR3 protein is CASSGLAGALNGELFF. DNA for the CDR3: TGCGCCAGCTCAGGACTAGCGGGAGCTCTGAACGGGGAGCTGTTTTTT. The V call is TRBV10-2, the J call TRBJ2-2; 13 bases are shared with TRBD2. Germline CDR1 reads WSHSY; CDR2 reads SAAADI. The CDR3 is made up of 16 amino acids. Unmatched junction bases numbered 10, after V lost 8 bases and J lost 7 bases.

About this clonotype itself: With a much larger clone just one base away, this may be a read error. The chain uses TRBV29-1 and TRBJ2-1; D uncertain. V was shortened by 0 bases and J by 10 bases, with 13 bases between the two germline ends. The CDR3 contains 13 residues. From germline, CDR1 is SQVTM and CDR2 ANQGSEA. CDR3 coding DNA: TGCAGCGTTGAAGAACTTGCAGGAAGGGAGCAGTTCTTC. It encodes CSVEELAGREQFF.

J is TRBJ1-4 and V is TRBV12-3 or TRBV12-4, with 7 bases aligning to TRBD1. The V segment lost 6 bases and the J segment 0 bases; nucleotides outside the gene matches: 10. The CDR3 spans 17 residues. The CDR3 loop reads CASRTGTVLATNEKLFF. DNA of the CDR3: TGTGCCAGCAGGACCGGGACAGTACTTGCAACTAATGAAAAACTGTTTTTT.

This chain uses TRBV3-1 with TRBJ2-7, with 7 bases that match TRBD1. The CDR3 is 16 amino acids. CDR1 and CDR2 (germline): LGHDT, YNNKEL (reference sequence). Germline trimming cut 2 bases from V and 1 base from J; bases unmatched to any gene: 8. This CDR3 reads CASSQLGDRPSYEQYF. The CDR3 DNA sequence: TGTGCCAGCAGCCAACTGGGGGACAGACCTTCCTACGAGCAGTACTTC.

This clonotype was picked up many times. CDR3 sequence: CASSLVLGSSYEQYF. Here the CDR3 DNA reads TGTGCCAGCAGCTTAGTGTTGGGGAGCTCCTACGAGCAGTACTTC. The chain uses TRBV11-2 and TRBJ2-7, with D tentatively TRBD2 (5 bases). The V end was cut by 1 base, the J end by 0 bases, with 10 bases between. Per germline, CDR1 SGHAT and CDR2 FQNNGV. The CDR3 consists of 15 residues.

This clonotype was counted a few times. The chain employs TRBV12-3 or TRBV12-4 and TRBJ1-4; D gene unclear. Trimming removed 3 bases at V and 4 bases at J, with 6 bases between. The CDR3 is 13 residues long. This CDR3 is CASSFELNEKLFF. CDR3 bases: TGTGCCAGCAGTTTTGAGCTTAATGAAAAACTGTTTTTT.

For this clonotype: A read error may explain this, as a much larger clone is one base away. The conserved closing phenylalanine or tryptophan is absent in this CDR3, likely reflecting a read error. This sequence joins TRBV7-3 and TRBJ2-5; no reliable D call. V was trimmed by 1 base and J by 5 bases, leaving 14 bases between them. The CDR3 contains 15 residues. Germline CDR1 reads SGHTA; CDR2 reads FQGTGA. The CDR3 DNA reads TGTGCCAGCAGCTTAAGAGGCCAAAGATGGGAGACCCAGTACCTC. Translating it yields CASSLRGQRWETQYL.

This clonotype was seen once. A read error may be the cause here, since a much bigger clone is one base away. CDR3: CSAPDQQSYKQYF. Here the CDR3 DNA reads TGCAGTGCTCCGGACCAGCAAAGTTACAAGCAGTACTTC. The J gene is TRBJ2-7, the V gene TRBV20-1; D is unclear. Trimming removed 5 bases from V and 8 bases from J, with 19 bases in between. The CDR3 is 13 amino acids. The V gene's germline CDR1 is DFQATT and CDR2 SNEGSKA (reference sequence).

This clonotype has a count of ten or more. The chain combines TRBV7-8 with TRBJ2-5, with 7 bases that match TRBD1. The germline V gene encodes CDR1 SGHVS and CDR2 FQNEAQ. This CDR3 has 15 residues. Trimming took 4 bases from V and 5 from J; bases not matched to a gene: 10. Here the CDR3 reads CASSSPTGWVETQYF. CDR3 coding DNA: TGTGCCAGCAGCTCACCGACAGGGTGGGTGGAGACCCAGTACTTC.

This clonotype was detected ten times or more. This chain joins TRBV20-1 and TRBJ2-7; D is possibly TRBD1 (6 bases). Germline V lookup: CDR1 DFQATT, CDR2 SNEGSKA (reference sequence). This CDR3 comprises 14 residues. V lost 0 bases and J 3 bases, leaving 12 bases between the germline ends. CDR3 in DNA: TGCAGTGCTAGAGATCCGACAGGAGGCTACGAGCAGTACTTC. Its protein is CSARDPTGGYEQYF.

The J gene is TRBJ2-5, the V gene TRBV3-1, with 9 bases fitting TRBD1. This CDR3 is built from 14 residues. The ends lost 3 bases at V and 4 bases at J; junction bases unmatched: 3. The germline V gene has CDR1 LGHDT and CDR2 YNNKEL (reference sequence). The CDR3 nucleotides are TGTGCCAGCAGCCATACAGGGGGCCGAGAGACCCAGTACTTC. It translates to CASSHTGGRETQYF.

Note on this clonotype: A much larger clone is a single base away; this may be a read error. The chain is built from TRBV2 and TRBJ1-3, with D possibly TRBD1 on 6 matching bases. CDR1 and CDR2 (germline): SNHLY, FYNNEI. The CDR3 length is 15 residues. This CDR3 reads CVSSRDRSSGNTIYF. The CDR3 region has the DNA TGTGTCAGCAGCCGAGACAGGAGCTCTGGAAACACCATATATTTT.

This clonotype has just a few counts. V is TRBV19 and J is TRBJ1-2; D is possibly TRBD1 (6 bases). V dropped 11 bases and J dropped 0 bases, with 19 bases sitting between them. This CDR3 comprises 15 residues. Germline CDR1 reads LNHDA; CDR2 reads SQIVND (reference sequence). CDR3 in amino acids: CAWYSYRATNYGYTF. The CDR3 DNA sequence: TGTGCCTGGTACAGTTACAGGGCGACTAACTATGGCTACACCTTC.

This clonotype occurred many times. The CDR3 nucleotides read TGTGCCAGCAACAGGGGGAACGAGCAGTACTTC. Translating it yields CASNRGNEQYF. The chain joins TRBV6-5 to TRBJ2-7; 8 bases line up with TRBD1. There are 11 residues in the CDR3. The J segment lost 5 bases and the V segment lost 7 bases, leaving 1 base of the junction unmatched. Per germline, CDR1 MNHEY and CDR2 SVGAGI.

This clonotype has just a few counts. The chain recombines TRBV7-3 with TRBJ2-3; D may be TRBD2 (5 bases). Deletions cut 0 bases from V and 0 bases from J, with 7 bases between. CDR1 is SGHTA and CDR2 is FQGTGA in the germline V gene. This CDR3 region has 15 residues. The DNA for the CDR3 is TGTGCCAGCAGCTTAACGATAGCGAGCACAGATACGCAGTATTTT. Amino acids: CASSLTIASTDTQYF.

As regards this clonotype: Possible read error: a much larger clone is one base away. The rearrangement uses TRBV6-4 and TRBJ1-2; D is uncertain. Germline loops: CDR1 MRHNA, CDR2 SNTAGT. The CDR3 extends over 14 amino acids. CDR3 DNA: TGTGCCAGCAGGTCCTCGGCTGGGGTTCATGGCAACACCTTC. Residues: CASRSSAGVHGNTF.

Notes on this clonotype: This CDR3 is missing its conserved last phenylalanine or tryptophan, likely due to a read error. The rearrangement uses TRBV6-5 and TRBJ2-3; 10 bases are shared with TRBD1. In germline, CDR1 is MNHEY, CDR2 SVGAGI. V shed 4 bases, J shed 3 bases, and the junction held 1 base outside the gene matches. This CDR3 has 14 amino acids. CDR3 sequence reads: CASSLGQGTDTQYS. CDR3 coding DNA: TGTGCCAGCAGTTTGGGACAGGGGACAGATACGCAGTATTCT.